A selection of T cell receptor beta chains follows, all from one sample in a study of CD8 T cells in Susac syndrome. Each CDR3 protein gets one entry after TCRdb re-called the immunoSEQ multiplex PCR reads with MiXCR. The table includes nearly 110,000 distinct CDR3 sequences, approximately 93% detected once. Sequenced material: CD8+ T cells from PBMCs. The receptor set was obtained from a human donor with Susac syndrome. CDR3s include the opening cysteine and the closing phenylalanine or tryptophan. A D gene is named only where the DNA matches it firmly. Not every row has a clone size; where given, it reads once, few, many or a size class.

>TRBV29-1|TRBJ1-2|TRBD1|NA
TGCAGCGTTCCAGGACAGGGAATAAGTGGCTACACCTTC
CSVPGQGISGYTF
>TRBV2|TRBJ2-7|NA|NA
TGTGCCAGCAGTGAGAGGGGCGGTTCCTACGAGCAGTACTTC
CASSERGGSYEQYF
>TRBV4-1|TRBJ2-2|NA|NA
TGCGCCAGCAGCCAAGTGAACAGTAACACCGGGGAGCTGTTTTTT
CASSQVNSNTGELFF
>TRBV7-2|TRBJ1-4|TRBD1|NA
TGTGCCAGCAGCTTAGCGCCCCCGACAGGGTCTGGTGAAAAACTGTTTTTT
CASSLAPPTGSGEKLFF
>TRBV11-2|TRBJ2-3|TRBD2|NA
TGTGCCAGCAGCTTTCCCCGGGGGGGAGGCACAGATACGCAGTATTTT
CASSFPRGGGTDTQYF
>TRBV12-3/TRBV12-4|TRBJ2-5|TRBD2|NA
TGTGCCAGCAGTTTACTTAGCGGGGGGCTATCCCCCGAAGAGACCCAGTACTTC
CASSLLSGGLSPEETQYF
>TRBV2|TRBJ2-3|TRBD1|NA
TGTGCCAGCAGTCCTTGGACAGGGCTGGCGGAAGATACGCAGTATTTT
CASSPWTGLAEDTQYF
>TRBV12-3/TRBV12-4|TRBJ2-5|NA|once
TGTGCCAGCAGTTCCCCGGGGGGCGGGGAGACCCAGTACTTC
CASSSPGGGETQYF
>TRBV27|TRBJ2-1|NA|NA
TGTGCCAGCAAACTGTCTTTATTGGTAGATGAGCAGTTCTTC
CASKLSLLVDEQFF
>TRBV6-6|TRBJ1-3|NA|NA
TGTGCCAGCTGGGGCAGGGATGGAAACACCATATATTTT
CASWGRDGNTIYF
>TRBV3-1|TRBJ2-7|NA|NA
TGTGCCAGCAGCCAAGATTGGGGGGACTACGAGCAGTACTTC
CASSQDWGDYEQYF
>TRBV27|TRBJ1-1|NA|NA
TGTGCCAGCAGTTCGCAGGCCGGTAGTACTGAAGCTTTCTTT
CASSSQAGSTEAFF
>TRBV25-1|TRBJ2-5|TRBD1|NA
TGTGCCAGCAGTTCTCCCCGACAGGGTTTAGAGACCCAGTACTTC
CASSSPRQGLETQYF
>TRBV6-5|TRBJ2-2|TRBD2|NA
TGTGCCAGCAGGACTAGCTACACCGGGGAGCTGTTTTTT
CASRTSYTGELFF
>TRBV23-1|TRBJ1-1|NA|NA
TGCGCCAGCAGTCAATCCCCGAGGGGGGCTAACACTGAAGCTTTCTTT
CASSQSPRGANTEAFF
>TRBV7-9|TRBJ2-1|TRBD1|NA
TGTGCCAGCAGCGGGACAGGGCCCTCCTCCTACAATGAGCAGTTCTTC
CASSGTGPSSYNEQFF
>TRBV13|TRBJ2-7|NA|once
TGTGCCAGCAGCTTAGGCCAAGGAGTTTCATGGTACGAGCAGTACTTC
CASSLGQGVSWYEQYF
>TRBV12-3/TRBV12-4|TRBJ2-7|TRBD2|NA
TGTGCCAGCAGTTCAGCGGGGGCCGAGCAGTACTTC
CASSSAGAEQYF
>TRBV5-6|TRBJ2-1|TRBD2|NA
TGTGCCAGCAGCCCGGGGGGGGCCCTTGATGAGCAGTTCTTC
CASSPGGALDEQFF
>TRBV4-1|TRBJ2-3|NA|once
TGCGCCAGCAGCCAAGAGGGGGGCTGGATAGATACGCAGTATTTT
CASSQEGGWIDTQYF
>TRBV5-4|TRBJ1-1|NA|once
TGTGCCAGCAGCTTGGTCGGTGGACAGTACACTGAAGCTTTCTTT
CASSLVGGQYTEAFF
>TRBV20-1|TRBJ1-6|TRBD1|NA
TGCAGTGCTAGAGAGGACAGGGTAGTAGCCCTCCACTTT
CSAREDRVVALHF
>TRBV4-1|TRBJ2-2|TRBD2|NA
TGCGCCAGCAGCCAAGAAGGCCTAGCGGGTGGAACCGGGGAGCTGTTTTTT
CASSQEGLAGGTGELFF
>TRBV5-6|TRBJ1-1|NA|NA
TGTGCCAGCAGCTTGTCCGACACTGAAGCTTTCTTT
CASSLSDTEAFF
>TRBV15|TRBJ2-3|NA|NA
TGTGCCACCAGCAGAGAAGGAACTCCTAGCACAGATACGCAGTATTTT
CATSREGTPSTDTQYF
>TRBV12-3/TRBV12-4|TRBJ2-7|TRBD1|NA
TGTGCCAGCAGCCCCGGTGACAGGGGGCTCTACGAGCAGTACTTC
CASSPGDRGLYEQYF
>TRBV5-4|TRBJ2-1|NA|NA
TGTGCCAGCAGCACCGGGGAGTACAATGAGCAGTTCTTC
CASSTGEYNEQFF
>TRBV2|TRBJ1-5|TRBD1|NA
TGTGCCAGCAGTGGGGACAGTAGCAATCAGCCCCAGCATTTT
CASSGDSSNQPQHF
>TRBV20-1|TRBJ2-5|TRBD2|NA
TGCAGTGCTCGGGAAGACCCCGGGACTAGCGGGGAGGGAATGGAGACCCAGTACTTC
CSAREDPGTSGEGMETQYF
>TRBV12-3/TRBV12-4|TRBJ2-3|NA|NA
TGTGCCAGCAGCCATGCCGGGACTTCGCAGTATTTT
CASSHAGTSQYF
>TRBV12-3/TRBV12-4|TRBJ2-1|TRBD2|NA
TGTGCCAGCAGTTCGGGACTAGAACTCTTTGAGCAGTTCTTC
CASSSGLELFEQFF
>TRBV4-1|TRBJ2-5|NA|NA
TGCGCCAGCAGCCAAGAAGGTGAACAAGAGACCCAGTACTTC
CASSQEGEQETQYF
>TRBV6-5|TRBJ2-7|NA|NA
TGTGCCAGCAGTTATTTGGGGGAGCAGTACTTC
CASSYLGEQYF
>TRBV11-2|TRBJ2-5|NA|NA
TGTGCCAGCAGCTTAGGGCAGGAAAGGGAGACCCAGTACTTC
CASSLGQERETQYF
>TRBV9|TRBJ1-2|TRBD1|NA
TGTGCCAGCAGCGTAAGGTTGTCCGGGACAGCCAACTATGGCTACACCTTC
CASSVRLSGTANYGYTF
>TRBV6-2/TRBV6-3|TRBJ2-5|TRBD2|NA
TGTGCCGCCGGACAGCCTAGCGGGGGGGAGACCCAGTACTTC
CAAGQPSGGETQYF
>TRBV29-1|TRBJ1-2|NA|NA
TGCAGCGTTGCGGGAGCAGGGAGTGCTTATGGCTACACCTTC
CSVAGAGSAYGYTF
>TRBV6-1|TRBJ2-3|NA|NA
TGTGCCAGCAGCTCCTGGACTCCTCTTAGCACAGATACGCAGTATTTT
CASSSWTPLSTDTQYF
>TRBV19|TRBJ1-2|NA|NA
TGTGCCAGTAGCTGGAACTATGGCTACACCTTC
CASSWNYGYTF
>TRBV21-1|TRBJ2-7|NA|NA
TGTGCCAGCAGCAAAGTTCTTGGGTACCACGAGCAGTACTTC
CASSKVLGYHEQYF
>TRBV19|TRBJ1-6|NA|NA
TGTGCCAGTAGTATAAACAAAGGCTCACCCCTCCACTTT
CASSINKGSPLHF
>TRBV5-4|TRBJ2-7|TRBD1|NA
TGTGCCAGCAGTCTCCCGGGACAGGGGGCCTACGAGCAGTACTTC
CASSLPGQGAYEQYF
>TRBV12-3/TRBV12-4|TRBJ2-3|TRBD2|few
TGTGCCAGCAGTTTGGGGGGGGCAGATACGCAGTATTTT
CASSLGGADTQYF
>TRBV20-1|TRBJ2-7|NA|NA
TGCAGTGCTAGAGATCTCGGCAGGGGTAGCTCCTACGAGCAGTACTTC
CSARDLGRGSSYEQYF
>TRBV11-1|TRBJ2-7|TRBD1|once
TGTGCCAGCACTCTCCGACAGGGCCTCTACGAGCAGTACTTC
CASTLRQGLYEQYF
>TRBV7-8|TRBJ1-2|NA|NA
TGTGCCAGCAGCTCGAAGGGAAGCTCGGGGAACTATGGCTACACCTTC
CASSSKGSSGNYGYTF